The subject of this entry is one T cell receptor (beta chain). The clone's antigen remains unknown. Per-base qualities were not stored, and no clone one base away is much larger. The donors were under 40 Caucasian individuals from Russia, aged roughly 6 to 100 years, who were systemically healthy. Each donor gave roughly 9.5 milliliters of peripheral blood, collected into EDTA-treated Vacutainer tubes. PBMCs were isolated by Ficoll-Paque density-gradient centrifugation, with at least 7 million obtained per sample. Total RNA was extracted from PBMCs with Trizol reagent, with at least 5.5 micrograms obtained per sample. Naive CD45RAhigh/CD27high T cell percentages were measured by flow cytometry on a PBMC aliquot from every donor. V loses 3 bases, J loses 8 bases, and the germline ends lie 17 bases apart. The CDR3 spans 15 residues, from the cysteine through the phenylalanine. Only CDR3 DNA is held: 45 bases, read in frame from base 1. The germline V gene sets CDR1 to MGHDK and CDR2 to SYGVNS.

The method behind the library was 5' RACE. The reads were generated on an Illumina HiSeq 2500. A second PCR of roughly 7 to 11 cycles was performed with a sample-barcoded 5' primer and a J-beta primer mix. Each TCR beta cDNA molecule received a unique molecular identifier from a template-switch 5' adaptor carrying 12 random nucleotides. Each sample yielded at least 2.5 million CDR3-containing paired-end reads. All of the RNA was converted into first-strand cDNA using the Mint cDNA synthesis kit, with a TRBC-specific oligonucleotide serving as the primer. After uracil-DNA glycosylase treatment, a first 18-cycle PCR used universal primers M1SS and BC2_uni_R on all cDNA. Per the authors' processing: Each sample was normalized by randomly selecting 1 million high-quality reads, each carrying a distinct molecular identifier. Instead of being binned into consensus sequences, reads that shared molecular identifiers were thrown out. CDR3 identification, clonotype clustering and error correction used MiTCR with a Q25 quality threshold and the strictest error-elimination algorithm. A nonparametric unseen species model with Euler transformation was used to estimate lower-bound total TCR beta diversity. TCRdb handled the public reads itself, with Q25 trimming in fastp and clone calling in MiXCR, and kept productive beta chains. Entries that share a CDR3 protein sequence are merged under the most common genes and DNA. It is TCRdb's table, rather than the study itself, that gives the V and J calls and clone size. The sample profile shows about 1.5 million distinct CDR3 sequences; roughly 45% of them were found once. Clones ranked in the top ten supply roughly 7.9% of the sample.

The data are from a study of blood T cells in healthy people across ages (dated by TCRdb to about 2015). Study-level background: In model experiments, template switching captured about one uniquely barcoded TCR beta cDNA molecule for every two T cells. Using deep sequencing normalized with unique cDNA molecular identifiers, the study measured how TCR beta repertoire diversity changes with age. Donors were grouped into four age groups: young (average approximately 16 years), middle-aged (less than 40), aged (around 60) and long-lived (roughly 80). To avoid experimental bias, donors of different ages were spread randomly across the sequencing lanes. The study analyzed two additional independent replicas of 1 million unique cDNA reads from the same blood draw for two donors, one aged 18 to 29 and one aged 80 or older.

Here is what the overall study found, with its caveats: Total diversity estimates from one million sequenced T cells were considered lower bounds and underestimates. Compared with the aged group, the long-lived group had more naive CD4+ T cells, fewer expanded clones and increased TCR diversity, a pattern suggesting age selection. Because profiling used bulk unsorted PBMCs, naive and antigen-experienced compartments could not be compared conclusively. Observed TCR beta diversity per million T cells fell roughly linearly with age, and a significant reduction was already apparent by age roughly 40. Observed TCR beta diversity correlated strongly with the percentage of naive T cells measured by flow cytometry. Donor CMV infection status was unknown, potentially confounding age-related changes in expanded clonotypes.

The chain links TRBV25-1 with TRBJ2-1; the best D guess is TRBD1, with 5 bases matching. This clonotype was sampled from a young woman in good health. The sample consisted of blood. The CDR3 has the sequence CASSDVGKGVDEQFF. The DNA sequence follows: TGTGCCAGCAGTGACGTAGGGAAAGGGGTGGATGAGCAGTTCTTC.